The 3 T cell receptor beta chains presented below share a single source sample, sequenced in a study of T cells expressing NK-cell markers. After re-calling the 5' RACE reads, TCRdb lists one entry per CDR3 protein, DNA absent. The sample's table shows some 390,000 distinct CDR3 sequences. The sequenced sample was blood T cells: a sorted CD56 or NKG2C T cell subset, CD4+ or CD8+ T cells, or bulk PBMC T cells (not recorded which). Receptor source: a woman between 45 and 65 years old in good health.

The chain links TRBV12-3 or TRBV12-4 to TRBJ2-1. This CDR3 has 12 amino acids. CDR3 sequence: CASTLGWNEQFF.

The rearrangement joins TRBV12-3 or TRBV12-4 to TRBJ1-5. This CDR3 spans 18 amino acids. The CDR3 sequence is CASRDRDPGEGRGQPQHF.

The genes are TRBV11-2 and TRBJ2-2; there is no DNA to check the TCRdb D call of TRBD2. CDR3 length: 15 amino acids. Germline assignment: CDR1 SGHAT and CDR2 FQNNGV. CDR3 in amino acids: CASRSGTSNTGELFF.